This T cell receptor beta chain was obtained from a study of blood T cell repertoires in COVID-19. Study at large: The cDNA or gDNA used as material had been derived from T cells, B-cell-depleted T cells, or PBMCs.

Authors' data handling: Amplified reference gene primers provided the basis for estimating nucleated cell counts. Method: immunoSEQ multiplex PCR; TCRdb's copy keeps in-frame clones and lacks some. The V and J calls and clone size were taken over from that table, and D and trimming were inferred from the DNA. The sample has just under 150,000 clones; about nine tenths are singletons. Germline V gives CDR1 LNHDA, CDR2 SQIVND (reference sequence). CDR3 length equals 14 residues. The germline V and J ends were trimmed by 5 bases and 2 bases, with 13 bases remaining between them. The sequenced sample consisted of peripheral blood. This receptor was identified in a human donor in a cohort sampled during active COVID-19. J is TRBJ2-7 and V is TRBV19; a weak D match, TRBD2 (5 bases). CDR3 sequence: CASSAGFGTYEQYF. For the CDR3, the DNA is TGTGCCAGTAGTGCCGGTTTCGGGACCTACGAGCAGTACTTC.